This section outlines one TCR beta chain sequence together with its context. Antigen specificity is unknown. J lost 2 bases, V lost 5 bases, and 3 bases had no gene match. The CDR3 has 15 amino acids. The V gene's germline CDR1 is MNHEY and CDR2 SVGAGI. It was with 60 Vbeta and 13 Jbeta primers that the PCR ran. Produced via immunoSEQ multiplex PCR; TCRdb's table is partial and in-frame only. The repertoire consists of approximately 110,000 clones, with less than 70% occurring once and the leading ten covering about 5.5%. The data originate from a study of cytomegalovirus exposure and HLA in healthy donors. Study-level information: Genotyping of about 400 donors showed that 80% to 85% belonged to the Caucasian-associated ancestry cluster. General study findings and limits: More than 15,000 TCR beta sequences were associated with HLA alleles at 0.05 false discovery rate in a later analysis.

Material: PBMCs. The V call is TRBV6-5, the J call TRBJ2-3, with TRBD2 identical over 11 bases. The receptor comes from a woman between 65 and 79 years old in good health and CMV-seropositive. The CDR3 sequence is CASSTSGGITDTQYF. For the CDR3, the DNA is TGTGCCAGCAGTACTAGCGGGGGTATCACAGATACGCAGTATTTT.